Listed here is a single TCR beta chain. Some clones are missing from TCRdb's copy, which holds only in-frame ones; the method was immunoSEQ multiplex PCR. The data contain roughly 180,000 clones, 60% to 80% of them singletons. This entry is derived from a study of blood T cell repertoires in COVID-19. Per the germline V gene, CDR1 is SGDLS and CDR2 is YYNGEE. The junction had 6 bases not matched to a gene; V was cut back by 2 bases and J by 8 bases. This CDR3 contains 16 residues. The specimen was peripheral blood. The chain carries TRBV9 and TRBJ2-1, with 14 bases lining up with TRBD2. The sequence came from a man in his sixties with active or convalescent COVID-19. The CDR3: CASSVTGTSGGHEQFF. CDR3 coding DNA: TGTGCCAGCAGCGTTACCGGGACTAGCGGGGGCCATGAGCAGTTCTTC.